Listed below are T cell receptor beta chains from one sample, sequenced in a study of blood T cell repertoires in COVID-19. Generated by immunoSEQ multiplex PCR, the TCRdb table keeps only in-frame clones and is missing some. The sample yields 400,000 to 450,000 clones, approximately 89% seen once. The sequenced sample was peripheral blood. Every receptor here comes from a woman in her forties with COVID-19, enrolled during active disease. CDR3s include the opening cysteine and the closing phenylalanine or tryptophan. A D gene is named only where the DNA matches it firmly. A row's size may be missing; if present it is once, few, many or a size class.

v_gene: TRBV5-1
d_gene: TRBD1
j_gene: TRBJ2-7
abundance: NA
CDR3aa: CASSLGGTGGYEQYF
CDR3nt: TGCGCCAGCAGCTTGGGCGGGACAGGGGGGTACGAGCAGTACTTC

v_gene: TRBV28
d_gene: TRBD1
j_gene: TRBJ2-1
abundance: NA
CDR3aa: CASSLVQGNNEQFF
CDR3nt: TGTGCCAGCAGTCTCGTACAGGGGAACAATGAGCAGTTCTTC

v_gene: TRBV30
d_gene: NA
j_gene: TRBJ1-1
abundance: NA
CDR3aa: CAWSAAEEAFF
CDR3nt: TGTGCCTGGAGCGCTGCTGAGGAAGCTTTCTTT

v_gene: TRBV7-3
d_gene: TRBD2
j_gene: TRBJ2-7
abundance: NA
CDR3aa: CASSLTWTSGSMVYEQYF
CDR3nt: TGTGCCAGCAGCTTAACGTGGACTAGCGGGAGTATGGTATACGAGCAGTACTTC

v_gene: TRBV14
d_gene: NA
j_gene: TRBJ2-1
abundance: NA
CDR3aa: CASSQGRFYNEQFF
CDR3nt: TGTGCCAGCAGTCAGGGCAGGTTCTACAATGAGCAGTTCTTC

v_gene: TRBV4-1
d_gene: NA
j_gene: TRBJ2-7
abundance: NA
CDR3aa: CASSPRGPYEQYF
CDR3nt: TGCGCCAGCAGCCCCCGAGGCCCTTACGAGCAGTACTTC

v_gene: TRBV5-1
d_gene: TRBD2
j_gene: TRBJ2-1
abundance: NA
CDR3aa: CASSLGLAGHNEQFF
CDR3nt: TGCGCCAGCAGCCTTGGACTAGCGGGCCACAATGAGCAGTTCTTC

v_gene: TRBV9
d_gene: TRBD1
j_gene: TRBJ2-1
abundance: NA
CDR3aa: CASSETGDNYNEQFF
CDR3nt: TGTGCCAGCAGCGAAACAGGGGACAACTACAATGAGCAGTTCTTC

v_gene: TRBV7-3
d_gene: NA
j_gene: TRBJ1-2
abundance: few
CDR3aa: CASSLTPGELYGYTF
CDR3nt: TGTGCCAGCAGCTTAACCCCAGGGGAGCTCTATGGCTACACCTTC

v_gene: TRBV4-3
d_gene: TRBD1
j_gene: TRBJ1-2
abundance: once
CDR3aa: CASSQTAGQSFYTF
CDR3nt: TGCGCCAGCAGTCAAACGGCGGGACAGAGTTTCTACACCTTC

v_gene: TRBV19
d_gene: TRBD1
j_gene: TRBJ1-2
abundance: NA
CDR3aa: CASSTPGQPTNYGYTF
CDR3nt: TGTGCCAGTAGTACCCCGGGACAGCCTACTAACTATGGCTACACCTTC

v_gene: TRBV4-1
d_gene: NA
j_gene: TRBJ1-5
abundance: many
CDR3aa: CASSQDGGGSNQPQHF
CDR3nt: TGCGCCAGCAGCCAAGATGGCGGCGGTAGCAATCAGCCCCAGCATTTT

v_gene: TRBV27
d_gene: NA
j_gene: TRBJ1-2
abundance: NA
CDR3aa: CASRLGQYYGYTF
CDR3nt: TGTGCCAGCAGGCTCGGACAGTACTATGGCTACACCTTC

v_gene: TRBV2
d_gene: TRBD1
j_gene: TRBJ2-7
abundance: NA
CDR3aa: CASIWDRAYEQYF
CDR3nt: TGTGCCAGCATCTGGGACAGAGCCTACGAGCAGTACTTC

v_gene: TRBV18
d_gene: TRBD1
j_gene: TRBJ1-1
abundance: NA
CDR3aa: CASSPSDRAAFF
CDR3nt: TGTGCCAGCTCTCCCTCGGACAGGGCTGCTTTCTTT

v_gene: TRBV5-1
d_gene: TRBD1
j_gene: TRBJ1-2
abundance: NA
CDR3aa: CASSLGDSHGYTF
CDR3nt: TGCGCCAGCAGCTTGGGGGACAGCCATGGCTACACCTTC

v_gene: TRBV28
d_gene: TRBD1
j_gene: TRBJ2-6
abundance: NA
CDR3aa: CASSFPTGGGSGANVLTF
CDR3nt: TGTGCCAGCAGTTTTCCGACAGGGGGAGGCTCTGGGGCCAACGTCCTGACTTTC

v_gene: TRBV4-3
d_gene: NA
j_gene: TRBJ1-1
abundance: NA
CDR3aa: CASSQEMGGSTEAFF
CDR3nt: TGCGCCAGCAGCCAAGAGATGGGGGGGAGCACTGAAGCTTTCTTT

v_gene: TRBV6-2/TRBV6-3
d_gene: TRBD2
j_gene: TRBJ2-2
abundance: NA
CDR3aa: CASSRGLAANTGELFF
CDR3nt: TGTGCCAGCAGCCGCGGACTAGCAGCGAACACCGGGGAGCTGTTTTTT

v_gene: TRBV30
d_gene: NA
j_gene: TRBJ1-5
abundance: NA
CDR3aa: CAWSANKSPAGQGMRIQPQHF
CDR3nt: TGTGCCTGGAGTGCAAACAAATCACCAGCGGGGCAGGGAATGAGGATCCAGCCCCAGCATTTT

v_gene: TRBV10-2
d_gene: TRBD2
j_gene: TRBJ2-7
abundance: once
CDR3aa: CASSKGGTSYEQYF
CDR3nt: TGCGCCAGCAGTAAGGGAGGGACCTCCTACGAGCAGTACTTC

v_gene: TRBV7-2
d_gene: NA
j_gene: TRBJ1-5
abundance: once
CDR3aa: CASTPGVGQPQHF
CDR3nt: TGTGCCAGCACCCCGGGAGTCGGTCAGCCCCAGCATTTT

v_gene: TRBV7-2
d_gene: TRBD1
j_gene: TRBJ2-7
abundance: NA
CDR3aa: CASSLRTGGNSEQYF
CDR3nt: TGTGCCAGCAGCTTGAGGACAGGGGGCAATAGCGAGCAGTACTTC

v_gene: TRBV20-1
d_gene: NA
j_gene: TRBJ2-5
abundance: NA
CDR3aa: CSHNEETQYF
CDR3nt: TGCAGTCACAACGAAGAGACCCAGTACTTC